Below are 15 T cell receptor beta chains sequenced from a single sample in a study of Tregs in tolerant kidney transplant recipients. Assay: immunoSEQ multiplex PCR; the TCRdb copy retains only in-frame clones and omits some. The sample consists of approximately 100,000 clones, roughly 93% of them appearing once. The starting material was CD4+ T cells from blood, obtained before the transplant. The source is a human donor who received a combined kidney and bone marrow transplant.

Notes on this clone: Relative to the germline gene, one junction end is altered; a read error may explain this. This sample also contains other DNA sequences that code for the same CDR3. J is TRBJ1-6 and V is TRBV19; 9 positions match TRBD1. This CDR3 region has 16 residues. From germline, CDR1 is LNHDA and CDR2 SQIVND (reference sequence). CDR3 sequence (DNA): TGTGCCAGTAACATCCGGGACAGGGTTGTCAATTCCCCCCTCCACTTT. Residues: CASNIRDRVVNSPLHF.

This rearrangement joins TRBV10-3 to TRBJ2-3, with 10 bases lining up with TRBD2. V was clipped by 2 bases and J by 3 bases; unmatched bases: 2. The CDR3 is 15 amino acids. Germline CDR1 and CDR2: ENHRY and SYGVKD. CDR3: CAISEVLAGTDTQYF. CDR3 DNA sequence: TGTGCCATCAGTGAGGTACTAGCGGGGACAGATACGCAGTATTTT.

The chain is built from TRBV25-1 and TRBJ2-1; 8 bases line up with TRBD1. Germline V gives CDR1 MGHDK, CDR2 SYGVNS. Trimming removed 4 bases from V and 6 bases from J; junction bases left unmatched: 8. The CDR3 covers 15 residues. The CDR3 coding sequence is TGTGCCAGCAGTGCCCGGACAGGGTTAGGCAATGAGCAGTTCTTC. Its protein is CASSARTGLGNEQFF.

The chain recombines TRBV25-1 with TRBJ2-7, with D perhaps TRBD2 (5 bases). Germline CDR1 is MGHDK and CDR2 is SYGVNS. This CDR3 is built from 13 residues. Trimming removed 8 bases at V and 5 bases at J, with 16 bases between. CDR3 coding DNA: TGTGCCAGCTCAGTCGCGGTAGCGAACGAGCAGTACTTC. It encodes CASSVAVANEQYF.

V and J are TRBV30 and TRBJ2-7, with D perhaps TRBD2 (6 bases). The V gene lost 2 bases and the J gene lost 3 bases, with 11 bases spanning the gap. CDR3 length: 13 amino acids. The germline V gene has CDR1 GTSNPN and CDR2 SVGIG (reference sequence). The CDR3: CAWSRRRDYEQYF. The CDR3 region has the DNA TGTGCCTGGAGTAGGAGGCGGGACTACGAGCAGTACTTC.

This chain uses TRBV10-3 with TRBJ1-1; 8 nucleotides agree with TRBD1. There are 13 residues in the CDR3. Trimming took 5 bases from V and 4 from J; bases not matched to a gene: 3. The germline gives CDR1 ENHRY, CDR2 SYGVKD. CDR3 nucleotide sequence: TGTGCCATCAGTAATGGACAGGGCACTGAAGCTTTCTTT. The encoded protein is CAISNGQGTEAFF.

This sequence joins TRBV11-3 and TRBJ2-1; 9 bases match TRBD2. CDR3 size: 12 residues. Germline V gene lookup returns CDR1 SGHNT and CDR2 YENEEA. With 5 bases clipped from V and 10 bases from J, the junction kept 3 bases outside the gene matches. In DNA, the CDR3 is TGTGCCAGCAGCAAGGGGACTAGCGAGCAGTTCTTC. Protein sequence: CASSKGTSEQFF. The full variable domain, in which reference TRBV11-3 and TRBJ2-1 provide the parts outside the CDR3, is EAGVVQSPRYKIIEKKQPVAFWCNPISGHNTLYWYLQNLGQGPELLIRYENEEAVDDSQLPKDRFSAERLKGVDSTLKIQPAELGDSAVYLCASSKGTSEQFFGPGTRLTVL.

This clone was seen a few times. The chain has TRBV19 and TRBJ2-7, with 10 bases fitting TRBD1. The CDR3 loop spans 15 amino acids. Germline CDR1 LNHDA, CDR2 SQIVND (reference sequence). Trimming took 2 bases from V and 5 from J; bases not matched to a gene: 6. The CDR3 DNA reads TGTGCCAGTAGTATATCGACAGGGGGCGGAAACGAGCAGTACTTC. Amino acids: CASSISTGGGNEQYF.

The chain recombines TRBV5-1 with TRBJ2-4; the match to TRBD1 covers 11 bases. The J segment lost 5 bases and the V segment lost 4 bases, leaving 5 bases of the junction unmatched. Germline-derived CDR1 and CDR2 are SGHRS and YFSETQ. CDR3 size: 15 residues. For the CDR3, the DNA is TGCGCCAGCAGCGTCCTGGGACAGGGGGAAAACATTCAGTACTTC. Amino acid sequence: CASSVLGQGENIQYF.

This chain links TRBV5-1 with TRBJ1-5, with D possibly matching TRBD1 (5 bases). The germline CDR1 and CDR2 sequences are SGHRS and YFSETQ. V was pared by 4 bases and J by 0 bases, with 11 bases between. The CDR3 has 15 amino acids. The CDR3 coding sequence is TGCGCCAGCAGCGCGATCGACAGTAGCAATCAGCCCCAGCATTTT. It yields the protein CASSAIDSSNQPQHF.

V usage is TRBV19 and J usage is TRBJ1-2; perhaps TRBD1 as D (5 bases). CDR1 and CDR2 from the germline V gene are LNHDA and SQIVND (reference sequence). Trimming left V 0 bases short and J 1 base short, with 9 bases between. The CDR3 length is 15 residues. The CDR3 DNA is TGTGCCAGTAGTATAGATCGAGACAGTAACTATGGCTACACCTTC. It translates to CASSIDRDSNYGYTF.

The chain joins TRBV28 to TRBJ1-2, with 7 bases identical to TRBD1. Looked up from germline, CDR1 is MDHEN and CDR2 is SYDVKM. This CDR3 has 12 amino acids. Unmatched junction bases numbered 0, after V lost 6 bases and J lost 2 bases. The CDR3 protein is CASRTGNYGYTF. Written as DNA, the CDR3 is TGTGCCAGCAGGACAGGGAACTATGGCTACACCTTC.

The rearrangement uses TRBV27 and TRBJ2-7, with 11 bases identical to TRBD2. The germline CDR1 and CDR2 sequences are MNHEY and SMNVEV (reference sequence). The CDR3 covers 16 residues. Trimming at V came to 6 bases and at J to 3 bases, leaving 10 bases not matched to a gene. CDR3 nucleotide sequence: TGTGCCAGCAGCGGAGGAGCCGGGACTAGCGGCTACGAGCAGTACTTC. Its translation is CASSGGAGTSGYEQYF.

The chain has TRBV5-4 and TRBJ2-7, with no clear D. Trimming cost V 3 bases and J 6 bases, with 13 bases left between them. The CDR3 runs 13 residues. Looked up from germline, CDR1 is SGHNT and CDR2 is YYREEE (reference sequence). CDR3 sequence: CASSSLLTPEQYF. CDR3 sequence (DNA): TGTGCCAGCAGCTCCCTGCTTACTCCCGAGCAGTACTTC.

The chain recombines TRBV25-1 with TRBJ1-5, with D possibly TRBD1 on 5 matching bases. Germline V gene sequence: CDR1 MGHDK, CDR2 SYGVNS. The CDR3 has 13 residues. V shed 2 bases and J shed 7 bases, with 9 bases lying between them. The CDR3 is CASSETPGQPQHF. CDR3 bases: TGTGCCAGCAGTGAAACCCCAGGGCAGCCCCAGCATTTT. Full variable domain (outside the CDR3, taken from reference TRBV25-1 and TRBJ1-5): EADIYQTPRYLVIGTGKKITLECSQTMGHDKMYWYQQDPGMELHLIHYSYGVNSTEKGDLSSESTVSRIRTEHFPLTLESARPSHTSQYLCASSETPGQPQHFGDGTRLSIL.